Presented here are 13 T cell receptor beta chains from one specimen sequenced in a study of T cell responses to AZD1222 COVID-19 vaccine. Sequencing was performed with immunoSEQ multiplex PCR; in TCRdb, only in-frame clones are kept and a portion is missing. The repertoire holds roughly 110,000 clones, with 85% to 95% as singletons. The source material was peripheral blood, sampled 28 days after the second AZD1222 dose. These receptor sequences come from an adult who received the AZD1222 COVID-19 vaccine.

The rearrangement uses TRBV5-1 and TRBJ2-3; 11 bases are a match to TRBD2. The V segment lost 6 bases and the J segment 4 bases; nucleotides outside the gene matches: 7. The germline gives CDR1 SGHRS, CDR2 YFSETQ. This CDR3 is built from 15 residues. The DNA for the CDR3 is TGCGCCAGCACCCCCCTAGCGGGGGGACCAGATACGCAGTATTTT. Protein: CASTPLAGGPDTQYF. Based on the CDR3 plus reference TRBV5-1 and TRBJ2-3, the full variable domain is KAGVTQTPRYLIKTRGQQVTLSCSPISGHRSVSWYQQTPGQGLQFLFEYFSETQRNKGNFPGRFSGRQFSNSRSEMNVSTLELGDSALYLCASTPLAGGPDTQYFGPGTRLTVL.

The chain carries TRBV30 and TRBJ2-5; TRBD2 matches 13 bases. Germline V gene data show CDR1 as GTSNPN and CDR2 as SVGIG (reference sequence). The CDR3 consists of 16 residues. The V and J ends lost 3 bases and 5 bases, in that order; junction bases with no gene match: 9. For the CDR3, the DNA is TGTGCCTGGAGCCTAGGACTAGCGGGAGTAGTGGAGACCCAGTACTTC. Its protein product is CAWSLGLAGVVETQYF.

The V gene is TRBV29-1, the J gene TRBJ2-3, with D possibly TRBD2 on 7 matching bases. CDR3 size: 13 residues. Trimming pared 7 bases from V and 4 bases from J, leaving 15 bases between. Germline V gene lookup returns CDR1 SQVTM and CDR2 ANQGSEA. Written as DNA, the CDR3 is TGCAGCGCCGGGGAAGGGGGGGCAGATACGCAGTATTTT. Amino acid sequence: CSAGEGGADTQYF.

This clone was detected many times. The V and J genes are TRBV10-1 and TRBJ2-2; D might be TRBD2 (5 bases). The germline V gene has CDR1 WNHNN and CDR2 SYGVQD (reference sequence). V lost 6 bases and J 6 bases, leaving 11 bases between the germline ends. The CDR3 sequence is 13 residues long. CDR3 sequence: CASSAGDAGELFF. The CDR3 DNA sequence: TGCGCCAGCAGCGCCGGGGATGCCGGGGAGCTGTTTTTT.

The chain has TRBV27 and TRBJ2-7, with TRBD1 identical over 9 bases. CDR3 length equals 14 residues. The germline gives CDR1 MNHEY, CDR2 SMNVEV (reference sequence). V shed 5 bases, J shed 6 bases, and the junction held 8 bases outside the gene matches. CDR3 sequence reads: CASSQGQGWGEQYF. In DNA, the CDR3 is TGTGCCAGCAGTCAAGGACAGGGGTGGGGCGAGCAGTACTTC.

This clone was detected only a few times. The chain employs TRBV11-1 and TRBJ1-2; the D is unclear. Trimming cost V 0 bases and J 8 bases, with 13 bases left between them. There are 14 residues in the CDR3. Germline assignment: CDR1 SGHAT and CDR2 FQDESV (reference sequence). CDR3 sequence (DNA): TGTGCCAGCAGCTTAGCATCCGGGTCTGCCGGCTACACCTTC. Translation: CASSLASGSAGYTF. Variable domain in full (rest from reference TRBV11-1 and TRBJ1-2): EAEVAQSPRYKITEKSQAVAFWCDPISGHATLYWYRQILGQGPELLVQFQDESVVDDSQLPKDRFSAERLKGVDSTLKIQPAELGDSAMYLCASSLASGSAGYTFGSGTRLTVV.

The genes are TRBV28 and TRBJ1-3, with D unresolved. Germline loops: CDR1 MDHEN, CDR2 SYDVKM. V was cut by 5 bases and J by 1 base, with 12 bases left in between. The CDR3 sequence is 15 residues long. CDR3 loop: CASSPRPSSGNTIYF. The DNA for the CDR3 is TGTGCCAGCAGTCCCCGACCGTCATCTGGAAACACCATATATTTT.

The chain couples TRBV7-9 to TRBJ1-5; no definite D call. From germline, CDR1 is SEHNR and CDR2 FQNEAQ (reference sequence). The CDR3 spans 12 residues. V lost 3 bases and J lost 6, with 6 bases in between. DNA for the CDR3: TGTGCCAGCAGCTTGTGGTCTCAGCCCCAGCATTTT. This encodes CASSLWSQPQHF.

The V gene is TRBV19, the J gene TRBJ2-7; 8 bases are shared with TRBD2. The CDR3 spans 15 residues. The V gene end was trimmed by 2 bases and the J gene end by 4 bases; junction bases not matched to a gene: 7. CDR1 and CDR2 from the germline V gene are LNHDA and SQIVND (reference sequence). CDR3 in DNA: TGTGCCAGTAGTATAATGGCGGGAGGTTCTTACGAGCAGTACTTC. Residues: CASSIMAGGSYEQYF.

The gene calls are TRBV6-2 or TRBV6-3 and TRBJ2-5; the match to TRBD2 covers 8 bases. The CDR3 runs 15 residues. Trimming removed 3 bases from V and 5 bases from J; junction bases left unmatched: 8. Germline loops: CDR1 MNHEY, CDR2 SVGEGT. CDR3 amino acids: CASSYAGGKSETQYF. Written as DNA, the CDR3 is TGTGCCAGCAGTTATGCGGGGGGAAAGTCTGAGACCCAGTACTTC.

This sequence joins TRBV6-5 and TRBJ1-3, with a weak D call TRBD1 (5 bases). Germline assignment: CDR1 MNHEY and CDR2 SVGAGI. V gave up 3 bases and J gave up 0 bases, with 9 bases separating them. The CDR3 covers 15 residues. CDR3 region: CASSYRGFSGNTIYF. The CDR3 coding sequence is TGTGCCAGCAGTTATAGGGGCTTCTCTGGAAACACCATATATTTT.

The chain has TRBV11-2 and TRBJ1-2; 11 bases are a match to TRBD1. The CDR3 has 16 residues. CDR1 is SGHAT and CDR2 is FQNNGV in the germline V gene. V shed 9 bases and J 1 base; nucleotides not matched to a gene: 10. This chain's CDR3 is CASQTGTGGFNYGYTF. The CDR3 region has the DNA TGTGCCAGTCAAACCGGGACAGGGGGTTTTAACTATGGCTACACCTTC.

V and J are TRBV7-2 and TRBJ2-1; D perhaps matches TRBD2 (6 bases). CDR1 SGHTA and CDR2 FQGNSA come from the germline V gene. V shed 7 bases and J shed 7 bases, with 20 bases lying between them. The CDR3 sequence is 15 residues long. The chain's CDR3 is CASTLSRERANEQFF. CDR3 DNA sequence: TGTGCCAGCACGCTTAGTCGGGAGCGGGCAAATGAGCAGTTCTTC. The whole variable domain, remainder taken from reference TRBV7-2 and TRBJ2-1, is GAGVSQSPSNKVTEKGKDVELRCDPISGHTALYWYRQSLGQGLEFLIYFQGNSAPDKSGLPSDRFSAERTGGSVSTLTIQRTQQEDSAVYLCASTLSRERANEQFFGPGTRLTVL.